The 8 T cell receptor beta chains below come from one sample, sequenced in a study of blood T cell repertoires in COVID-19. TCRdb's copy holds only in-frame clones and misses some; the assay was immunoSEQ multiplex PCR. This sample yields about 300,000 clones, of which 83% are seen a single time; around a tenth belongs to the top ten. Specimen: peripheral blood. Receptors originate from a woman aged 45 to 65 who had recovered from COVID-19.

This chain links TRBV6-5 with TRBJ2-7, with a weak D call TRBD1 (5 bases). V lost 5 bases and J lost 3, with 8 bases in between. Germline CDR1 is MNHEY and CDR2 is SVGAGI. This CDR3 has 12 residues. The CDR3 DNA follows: TGTGCCAGCAGTACAGGACACTACGAGCAGTACTTC. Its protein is CASSTGHYEQYF.

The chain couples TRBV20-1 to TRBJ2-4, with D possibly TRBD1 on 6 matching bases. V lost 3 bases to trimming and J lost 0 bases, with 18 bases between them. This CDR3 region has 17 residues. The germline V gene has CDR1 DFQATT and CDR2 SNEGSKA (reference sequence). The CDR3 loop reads CSASPLTGPLAKNIQYF. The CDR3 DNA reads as TGCAGTGCTAGTCCCCTGACAGGCCCGTTAGCCAAAAACATTCAGTACTTC.

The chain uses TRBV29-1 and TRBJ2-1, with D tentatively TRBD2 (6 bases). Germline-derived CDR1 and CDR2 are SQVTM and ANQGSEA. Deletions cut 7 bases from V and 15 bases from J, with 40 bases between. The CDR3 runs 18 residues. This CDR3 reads CSGAGFSGLHAPGSIRFF. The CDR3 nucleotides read TGCAGCGGGGCGGGTTTTTCGGGACTCCACGCTCCCGGTTCGATTCGGTTCTTC.

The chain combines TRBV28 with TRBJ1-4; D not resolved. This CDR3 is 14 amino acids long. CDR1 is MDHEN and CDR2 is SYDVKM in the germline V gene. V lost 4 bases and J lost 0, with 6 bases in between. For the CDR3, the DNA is TGTGCCAGCAGTTCTTATTCAACTAATGAAAAACTGTTTTTT. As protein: CASSSYSTNEKLFF.

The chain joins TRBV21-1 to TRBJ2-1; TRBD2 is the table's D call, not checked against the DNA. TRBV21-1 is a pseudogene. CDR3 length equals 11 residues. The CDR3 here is CASSNCGEQFF. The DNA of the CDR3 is TGTGCCAGCAGCAATTGCGGTGAGCAGTTCTTC.

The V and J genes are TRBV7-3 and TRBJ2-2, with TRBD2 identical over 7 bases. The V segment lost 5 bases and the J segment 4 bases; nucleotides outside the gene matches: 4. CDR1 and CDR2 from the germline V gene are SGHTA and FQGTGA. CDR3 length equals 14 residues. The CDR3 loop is CASSRTSVTGELFF. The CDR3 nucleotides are TGTGCCAGCAGCAGAACTAGCGTCACCGGGGAGCTGTTTTTT.

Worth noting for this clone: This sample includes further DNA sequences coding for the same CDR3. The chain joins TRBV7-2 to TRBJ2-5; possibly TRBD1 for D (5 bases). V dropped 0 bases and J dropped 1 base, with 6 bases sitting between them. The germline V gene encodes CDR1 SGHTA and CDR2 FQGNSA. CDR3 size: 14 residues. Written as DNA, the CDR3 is TGTGCCAGCAGCTTAGCACAGGCCCAAGAGACCCAGTACTTC. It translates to CASSLAQAQETQYF.

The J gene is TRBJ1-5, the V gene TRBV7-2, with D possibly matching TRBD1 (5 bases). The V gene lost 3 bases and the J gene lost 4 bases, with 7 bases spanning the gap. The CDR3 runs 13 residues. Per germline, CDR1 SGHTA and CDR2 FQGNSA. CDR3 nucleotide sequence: TGTGCCAGCAGCTTGGGGCAGAATCAGCCCCAGCATTTT. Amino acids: CASSLGQNQPQHF.